Described below is a single TCR beta chain sequence and its context. Only in-frame clones appear in the TCRdb table, and some are missing; sequencing was by immunoSEQ multiplex PCR. The sample lists about 95,000 clones; 85% were seen once. This sample stems from a study of glioma-infiltrating T cells after dendritic cell vaccination. This CDR3 contains 16 residues. Looked up from germline, CDR1 is SGHVS and CDR2 is FQNEAQ. V lost 0 bases and J lost 2, with 11 bases in between. Sequenced material: blood, taken before dendritic cell vaccination. The genes are TRBV7-8 and TRBJ1-3; D might be TRBD1 (5 bases). This TCR was recovered from a human donor with glioblastoma. CDR3 region: CASSLARRGTGNTIYF. The CDR3 DNA is TGTGCCAGCAGCTTAGCGCGAAGGGGCACTGGAAACACCATATATTTT. Based on the CDR3 plus reference TRBV7-8 and TRBJ1-3, the full variable domain is GAGVSQSPRYKVAKRGQDVALRCDPISGHVSLFWYQQALGQGPEFLTYFQNEAQLDKSGLPSDRFFAERPEGSVSTLKIQRTQQEDSAVYLCASSLARRGTGNTIYFGEGSWLTVV.